This is a list of T cell receptor beta chains from one sample in a study of yellow fever vaccine responses in identical twins. TCRdb fed the RT-PCR reads into MiXCR, producing one record per CDR3 protein. The sample lists a few thousand distinct CDR3 sequences, about 90% seen once, with approximately 2.1% in the top ten. The sequences come from T cells from blood (PBMCs), unsorted or a sorted subset (not recorded which), collected before or after yellow fever vaccination (not recorded which). The source is a woman aged 18 to 35 who received the yellow fever vaccine. CDR3s include the opening cysteine and the closing phenylalanine or tryptophan. A D gene is named only where the DNA matches it firmly. The size entry is marked missing in some rows and otherwise reads once, few, many or a size class.

clone_size: .; v_call: TRBV12-5; j_call: TRBJ2-3; d_call: .; cdr3_nt: TGTGCTAGTGGTTTGTCTGGCGGCGGTACGCAGTATTTT; cdr3_aa: CASGLSGGGTQYF
clone_size: .; v_call: TRBV5-1; j_call: TRBJ2-5; d_call: .; cdr3_nt: TGCGCCAGCAGCTTACACTCGAACCAAGAGACCCAGTACTTC; cdr3_aa: CASSLHSNQETQYF
clone_size: .; v_call: TRBV5-1; j_call: TRBJ2-1; d_call: .; cdr3_nt: TGCGCCAGCTCACTCATGGCCGCCTCCTACAATGAGCAGTTCTTC; cdr3_aa: CASSLMAASYNEQFF
clone_size: .; v_call: TRBV29-1; j_call: TRBJ2-1; d_call: TRBD2; cdr3_nt: TGCAGCGCCCCTCTGATTAGCGGGAGTGCAGATGAGCAGTTCTTC; cdr3_aa: CSAPLISGSADEQFF
clone_size: .; v_call: TRBV11-3; j_call: TRBJ2-1; d_call: .; cdr3_nt: TGTGCCAGCAGCTTACGGGCAGAGGACAATGAGCAGTTCTTC; cdr3_aa: CASSLRAEDNEQFF
clone_size: .; v_call: TRBV5-1; j_call: TRBJ2-2; d_call: .; cdr3_nt: TGCGCCAGCAGCGGCAGGGGAGGCACCGGGGAGCTGTTTTTT; cdr3_aa: CASSGRGGTGELFF
clone_size: .; v_call: TRBV7-3; j_call: TRBJ2-1; d_call: TRBD2; cdr3_nt: TGTGCCAGCAGCACCGGACTAGCGGGGGGTATCGATGAGCAGTTCTTC; cdr3_aa: CASSTGLAGGIDEQFF
clone_size: few; v_call: TRBV5-1; j_call: TRBJ2-2; d_call: .; cdr3_nt: TGCGCCAGCAGGTTGGGGAACACCGGGGAGCTGTTTTTT; cdr3_aa: CASRLGNTGELFF
clone_size: once; v_call: TRBV11-3; j_call: TRBJ1-4; d_call: .; cdr3_nt: TGTGCCAGCAGCGCGGGACGGGCAACTAATGAAAAACTGTTTTTT; cdr3_aa: CASSAGRATNEKLFF
clone_size: .; v_call: TRBV29-1; j_call: TRBJ2-1; d_call: .; cdr3_nt: TGCAGCGTGAGGGACACATCGCAGTTCTTC; cdr3_aa: CSVRDTSQFF
clone_size: .; v_call: TRBV5-4; j_call: TRBJ2-5; d_call: .; cdr3_nt: TGTGCCAGCAGCCGGACATTTCAAGAGACCCAGTACTTC; cdr3_aa: CASSRTFQETQYF
clone_size: .; v_call: TRBV7-9; j_call: TRBJ2-5; d_call: TRBD2; cdr3_nt: TGTGCCAGCAGCCAGACTAGCCAGGAGACCCAGTACTTC; cdr3_aa: CASSQTSQETQYF
clone_size: .; v_call: TRBV12-3/TRBV12-4; j_call: TRBJ2-1; d_call: TRBD2; cdr3_nt: TGTGCCAGCACCCCGGGACTAGCGGGGGACAATGAGCAGTTCTTC; cdr3_aa: CASTPGLAGDNEQFF
clone_size: .; v_call: TRBV20-1; j_call: TRBJ2-5; d_call: .; cdr3_nt: TGCAGTGCTAGAGATCGGCAGGGTCGAGAGACCCAGTACTTC; cdr3_aa: CSARDRQGRETQYF
clone_size: few; v_call: TRBV11-1; j_call: TRBJ1-1; d_call: .; cdr3_nt: TGTGCCAGCAGCTTACAAACCCCGAACACTGAAGCTTTCTTT; cdr3_aa: CASSLQTPNTEAFF
clone_size: .; v_call: TRBV7-3; j_call: TRBJ2-7; d_call: .; cdr3_nt: TGTGCCAGCAGCTTAAGTGGTTCTTACGAGCAGTACTTC; cdr3_aa: CASSLSGSYEQYF
clone_size: once; v_call: TRBV29-1; j_call: TRBJ2-1; d_call: .; cdr3_nt: TGCAGCGTTGGACAAGCCTCCTACAATGAGCAGTTCTTC; cdr3_aa: CSVGQASYNEQFF
clone_size: .; v_call: TRBV15; j_call: TRBJ2-1; d_call: .; cdr3_nt: TGTGCCACCAGCGGAGAAGACAGCTACAATGAGCAGTTCTTC; cdr3_aa: CATSGEDSYNEQFF
clone_size: .; v_call: TRBV30; j_call: TRBJ2-7; d_call: .; cdr3_nt: TGTGCCTGGAGCTCAGCCTACGAGCAGTACTTC; cdr3_aa: CAWSSAYEQYF
clone_size: .; v_call: TRBV5-1; j_call: TRBJ2-3; d_call: .; cdr3_nt: TGCGCCAGCAGCTTGGCCCCGGGGAGCCCCACATATACGCAGTATTTT; cdr3_aa: CASSLAPGSPTYTQYF
clone_size: .; v_call: TRBV5-1; j_call: TRBJ2-7; d_call: TRBD1; cdr3_nt: TGCGCCAGCAGCTATGGACAGGGGGGTTTCGAGCAGTACTTC; cdr3_aa: CASSYGQGGFEQYF
clone_size: .; v_call: TRBV28; j_call: TRBJ2-7; d_call: .; cdr3_nt: TGTGCCACCACAGGTATCTACGAGCAGTACTTC; cdr3_aa: CATTGIYEQYF
clone_size: .; v_call: TRBV11-2; j_call: TRBJ2-1; d_call: TRBD2; cdr3_nt: TGTGCCAGCAGCATCGGGACTAGTAGTGAGCAGTTCTTC; cdr3_aa: CASSIGTSSEQFF
clone_size: .; v_call: TRBV5-1; j_call: TRBJ1-3; d_call: .; cdr3_nt: TGCGCCAGCAGCGAAACGACAGGCGCAACACCTGGAAACACCATATATTTT; cdr3_aa: CASSETTGATPGNTIYF
clone_size: .; v_call: TRBV11-2; j_call: TRBJ2-7; d_call: .; cdr3_nt: TGTGCCAGCAGCTTAGGAGGGAAGCGGACACAGCAGTACTTC; cdr3_aa: CASSLGGKRTQQYF
clone_size: .; v_call: TRBV23-1; j_call: TRBJ1-5; d_call: .; cdr3_nt: TGCGCCAGCAGTCCAATAGGGGTATCGCAGCCCCAGCATTTT; cdr3_aa: CASSPIGVSQPQHF
clone_size: few; v_call: TRBV23-1; j_call: TRBJ1-6; d_call: .; cdr3_nt: TGCGCCAGCCCCCAACGGGGTCCCTATAATTCACCCCTCCACTTT; cdr3_aa: CASPQRGPYNSPLHF
clone_size: .; v_call: TRBV5-1; j_call: TRBJ2-1; d_call: TRBD2; cdr3_nt: TGCGCCAGCAGCTCAGGACTAGCGGGAGTCTACAATGAGCAGTTCTTC; cdr3_aa: CASSSGLAGVYNEQFF
clone_size: .; v_call: TRBV11-2; j_call: TRBJ2-5; d_call: TRBD2; cdr3_nt: TGTGCCAGCAGCTTAGTCCTGACTAGCGGGAGGAGTCCAAGAGAGACCCAGTACTTC; cdr3_aa: CASSLVLTSGRSPRETQYF
clone_size: .; v_call: TRBV10-3; j_call: TRBJ1-2; d_call: .; cdr3_nt: TGTGCCATCAGTGACAGGGGCGGATATGGCTACACCTTC; cdr3_aa: CAISDRGGYGYTF
clone_size: .; v_call: TRBV6-1; j_call: TRBJ1-1; d_call: .; cdr3_nt: TGTGCCAGCAGTCTTAGTCCCCGCCTCGGAGGGGGCACTGAAGCTTTCTTT; cdr3_aa: CASSLSPRLGGGTEAFF
clone_size: .; v_call: TRBV24-1; j_call: TRBJ2-7; d_call: TRBD1; cdr3_nt: TGTGCCACCAGTGATTTGGGACAGGACGAGCAGTACTTC; cdr3_aa: CATSDLGQDEQYF
clone_size: .; v_call: TRBV18; j_call: TRBJ2-3; d_call: .; cdr3_nt: TGTGCCAGCTCATCAGCCATGGGTACGCAGTATTTT; cdr3_aa: CASSSAMGTQYF
clone_size: .; v_call: TRBV11-1; j_call: TRBJ2-1; d_call: TRBD1; cdr3_nt: TGTGCCAGCAGCCTAGACCAGGGGGCCTCCTACAATGAGCAGTTCTTC; cdr3_aa: CASSLDQGASYNEQFF
clone_size: .; v_call: TRBV5-1; j_call: TRBJ2-3; d_call: .; cdr3_nt: TGCGCCAGCAGCTCGACTTTCACAGATACGCAGTATTTT; cdr3_aa: CASSSTFTDTQYF
clone_size: .; v_call: TRBV11-2; j_call: TRBJ2-1; d_call: TRBD2; cdr3_nt: TGTGCCAGCAGACCAACTAGCGGGGCCTACAATGAGCAGTTCTTC; cdr3_aa: CASRPTSGAYNEQFF
clone_size: .; v_call: TRBV18; j_call: TRBJ2-1; d_call: TRBD2; cdr3_nt: TGTGCCAGCTCACCCCCGGGACTAGCGGGTGGTCGGTACAATGAGCAGTTCTTC; cdr3_aa: CASSPPGLAGGRYNEQFF
clone_size: .; v_call: TRBV7-3; j_call: TRBJ2-1; d_call: .; cdr3_nt: TGTGCCAGCAGCTTAAATTCCTACAATGAGCAGTTCTTC; cdr3_aa: CASSLNSYNEQFF
clone_size: .; v_call: TRBV12-3/TRBV12-4; j_call: TRBJ1-1; d_call: .; cdr3_nt: TGTGCCAGCACCCGACCAGGTGGAACTGAAGCTTTCTTT; cdr3_aa: CASTRPGGTEAFF
clone_size: .; v_call: TRBV10-1; j_call: TRBJ2-1; d_call: .; cdr3_nt: TGCGCCAGCAAAATGGGACTGAGCTCCTACAATGAGCAGTTCTTC; cdr3_aa: CASKMGLSSYNEQFF
clone_size: .; v_call: TRBV9; j_call: TRBJ2-1; d_call: .; cdr3_nt: TGTGCCAGCAGCGTAGCTCTGGGGACGGCGGAGAACAATGAGCAGTTCTTC; cdr3_aa: CASSVALGTAENNEQFF
clone_size: .; v_call: TRBV12-3/TRBV12-4; j_call: TRBJ1-5; d_call: .; cdr3_nt: TGTGCCAGCAGTCCCGCCCTGACGCAGTATAGCAATCAGCCCCAGCATTTT; cdr3_aa: CASSPALTQYSNQPQHF
clone_size: .; v_call: TRBV11-2; j_call: TRBJ2-2; d_call: .; cdr3_nt: TGTGCCAGCAGCTTGACCCTGAACACCGGGGAGCTGTTTTTT; cdr3_aa: CASSLTLNTGELFF
clone_size: .; v_call: TRBV13; j_call: TRBJ2-7; d_call: .; cdr3_nt: TGTGCCAGCAGGTCCCGGCAGGGCCCCTACGAGCAGTACTTC; cdr3_aa: CASRSRQGPYEQYF
clone_size: .; v_call: TRBV5-1; j_call: TRBJ2-7; d_call: .; cdr3_nt: TGCGCCAGCGGACTAACCAGGGTGGAGAGGAGCGAGCAGTACTTC; cdr3_aa: CASGLTRVERSEQYF
clone_size: .; v_call: TRBV18; j_call: TRBJ2-3; d_call: .; cdr3_nt: TGTGCCAGCTCACCACGTAGTGAGGCGGCAGATACGCAGTATTTT; cdr3_aa: CASSPRSEAADTQYF
clone_size: .; v_call: TRBV5-6; j_call: TRBJ2-7; d_call: .; cdr3_nt: TGTGCCAGCAGCAGAGACAGATCCTACGAGCAGTACTTC; cdr3_aa: CASSRDRSYEQYF
clone_size: .; v_call: TRBV11-2; j_call: TRBJ1-1; d_call: TRBD1; cdr3_nt: TGTGCCAGCAGCTTAGGTCAAGGGACAGGGGGCTCTGAAGCTTTCTTT; cdr3_aa: CASSLGQGTGGSEAFF
clone_size: .; v_call: TRBV29-1; j_call: TRBJ2-3; d_call: .; cdr3_nt: TGCAGCGTTGCCCGGACCTCCCCGAATTTCCCAGATACGCAGTATTTT; cdr3_aa: CSVARTSPNFPDTQYF
clone_size: .; v_call: TRBV2; j_call: TRBJ1-5; d_call: TRBD1; cdr3_nt: TGTGCCAGCAGGGAAACAGGGGGAGGACAGCCCCAGCATTTT; cdr3_aa: CASRETGGGQPQHF